The T cell receptor (beta chain) described here comes from a study of response to subunit inactivated influenza vaccine. Broader study findings: Few new T cells, the authors suggested, are recruited by each seasonal influenza vaccination.

As concerns this clonotype: The target antigen is unknown.

In TCRdb, the RT-PCR reads were re-called with MiXCR into one record per CDR3 protein. The sample contains about half a million distinct CDR3 sequences, around 25% of which appear only once. V lost 7 bases to trimming and J lost 7 bases; unmatched junction nucleotides: 13. The CDR3 covers 15 residues. Germline assignment: CDR1 MNHEY and CDR2 SMNVEV (reference sequence). Sample: CD4+ T cells sorted from PBMCs, taken around 5 days after vaccination. This chain connects TRBV27 to TRBJ2-5, with 9 nucleotides matching TRBD2. The source is a man between 45 and 60 years old who received an inactivated influenza vaccine. CDR3 residues: CASMGLRGGVSTQYF. In DNA form, the CDR3 reads TGTGCCAGCATGGGTCTCCGCGGGGGGGTATCGACCCAGTACTTC.